The 2 T cell receptor beta chains below all came from one sample that was sequenced in a study of cytomegalovirus exposure and HLA in healthy donors. The data were produced by immunoSEQ multiplex PCR, yet TCRdb's version contains in-frame clones alone and is incomplete. Found here are roughly 220,000 clones, 65% to 85% of them singletons; the top ten hold 11% to 15%. The source material was PBMCs. These receptors came from a woman younger than 45 in good health and CMV-seropositive.

The gene calls are TRBV27 and TRBJ1-4, with D perhaps TRBD1 (6 bases). The CDR3 consists of 14 residues. V lost 4 bases to trimming and J lost 8 bases, with 14 bases between them. The germline V gene encodes CDR1 MNHEY and CDR2 SMNVEV (reference sequence). CDR3 protein: CASSSTGFREKLFF. The CDR3 coding sequence is TGTGCCAGCAGTTCTACAGGGTTTAGGGAAAAACTGTTTTTT.

This clone was counted at least ten times. The V gene is TRBV4-2, the J gene TRBJ2-2; possibly TRBD1 for D (6 bases). This CDR3 is 14 amino acids long. V was pared by 1 base and J by 3 bases, with 6 bases between. Germline V gene lookup returns CDR1 LGHNA and CDR2 YNFKEQ. The CDR3, as DNA: TGTGCCAGCAGCCAAGGGACAGACACCGGGGAGCTGTTTTTT. Amino acids: CASSQGTDTGELFF.